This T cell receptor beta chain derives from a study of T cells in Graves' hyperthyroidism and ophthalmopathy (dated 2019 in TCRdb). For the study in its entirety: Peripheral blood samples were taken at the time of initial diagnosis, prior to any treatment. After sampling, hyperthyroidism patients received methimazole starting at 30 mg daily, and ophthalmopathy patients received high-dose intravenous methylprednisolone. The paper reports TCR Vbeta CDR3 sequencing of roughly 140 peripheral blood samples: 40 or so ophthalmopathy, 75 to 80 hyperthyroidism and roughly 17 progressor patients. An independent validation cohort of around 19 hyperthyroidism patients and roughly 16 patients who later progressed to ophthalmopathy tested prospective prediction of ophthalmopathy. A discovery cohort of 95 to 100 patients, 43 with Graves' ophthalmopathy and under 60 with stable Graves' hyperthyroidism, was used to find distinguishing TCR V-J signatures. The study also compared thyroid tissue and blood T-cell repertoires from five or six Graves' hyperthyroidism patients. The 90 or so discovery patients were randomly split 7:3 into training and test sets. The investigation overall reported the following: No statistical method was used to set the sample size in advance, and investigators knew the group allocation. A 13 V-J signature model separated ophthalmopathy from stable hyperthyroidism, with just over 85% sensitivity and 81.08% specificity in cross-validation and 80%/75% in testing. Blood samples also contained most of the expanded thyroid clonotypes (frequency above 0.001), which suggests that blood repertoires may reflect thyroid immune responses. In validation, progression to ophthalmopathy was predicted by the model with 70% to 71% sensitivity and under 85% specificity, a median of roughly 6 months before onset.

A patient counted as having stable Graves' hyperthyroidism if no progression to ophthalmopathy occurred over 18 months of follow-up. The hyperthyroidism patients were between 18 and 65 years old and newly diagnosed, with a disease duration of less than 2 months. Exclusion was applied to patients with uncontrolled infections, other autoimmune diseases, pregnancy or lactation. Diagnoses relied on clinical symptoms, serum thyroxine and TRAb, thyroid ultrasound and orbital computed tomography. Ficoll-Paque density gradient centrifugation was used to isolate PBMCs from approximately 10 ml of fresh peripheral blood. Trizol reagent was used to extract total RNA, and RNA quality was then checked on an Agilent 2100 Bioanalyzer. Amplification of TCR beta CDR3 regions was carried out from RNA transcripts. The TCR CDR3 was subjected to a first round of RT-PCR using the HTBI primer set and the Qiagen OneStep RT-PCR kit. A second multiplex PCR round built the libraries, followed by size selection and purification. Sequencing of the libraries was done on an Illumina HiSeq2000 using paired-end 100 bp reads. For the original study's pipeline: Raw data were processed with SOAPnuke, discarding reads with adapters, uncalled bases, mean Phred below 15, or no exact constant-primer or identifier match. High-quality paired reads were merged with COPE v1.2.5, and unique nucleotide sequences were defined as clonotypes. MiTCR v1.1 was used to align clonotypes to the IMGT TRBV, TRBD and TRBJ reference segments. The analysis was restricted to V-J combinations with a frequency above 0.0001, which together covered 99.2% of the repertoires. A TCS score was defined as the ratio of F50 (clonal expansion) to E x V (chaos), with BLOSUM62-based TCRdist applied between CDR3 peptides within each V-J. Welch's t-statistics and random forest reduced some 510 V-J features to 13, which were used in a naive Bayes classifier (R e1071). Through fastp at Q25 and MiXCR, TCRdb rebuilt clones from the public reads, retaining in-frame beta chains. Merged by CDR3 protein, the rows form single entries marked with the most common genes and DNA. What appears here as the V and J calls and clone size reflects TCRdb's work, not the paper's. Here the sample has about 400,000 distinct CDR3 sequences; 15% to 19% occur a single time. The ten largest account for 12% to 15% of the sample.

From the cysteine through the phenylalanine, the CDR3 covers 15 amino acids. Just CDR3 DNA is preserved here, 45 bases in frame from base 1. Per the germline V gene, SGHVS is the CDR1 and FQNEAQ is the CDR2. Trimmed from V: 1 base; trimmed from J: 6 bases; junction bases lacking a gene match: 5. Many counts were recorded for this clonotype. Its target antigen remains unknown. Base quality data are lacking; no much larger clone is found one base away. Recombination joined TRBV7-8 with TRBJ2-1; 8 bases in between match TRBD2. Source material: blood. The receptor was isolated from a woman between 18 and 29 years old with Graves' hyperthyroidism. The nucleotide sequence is TGTGCCAGCAGCTTAGGGCAGGCGGGAGGCAATGAGCAGTTCTTC. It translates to CASSLGQAGGNEQFF.